The 25 T cell receptor beta chains given below trace back to one sample, sequenced in a study of blood T cell repertoires in COVID-19. Only in-frame clones appear in the TCRdb table, and some are missing; sequencing was by immunoSEQ multiplex PCR. The sample lists approximately 170,000 clones; about 81% were seen once. Source material: peripheral blood. The receptors shown here come from a human donor in a cohort sampled during active COVID-19.

The V call is TRBV28, the J call TRBJ1-5; D is possibly TRBD1 (5 bases). Trimming removed 3 bases from V and 7 bases from J, with 10 bases in between. From germline, CDR1 is MDHEN and CDR2 SYDVKM. The CDR3 is 13 residues long. The CDR3 DNA sequence: TGTGCCAGCAGTTTTCAGGGCAGACAGCCCCAGCATTTT. Protein: CASSFQGRQPQHF. Full variable domain (rest looked up from reference TRBV28 and TRBJ1-5): DVKVTQSSRYLVKRTGEKVFLECVQDMDHENMFWYRQDPGLGLRLIYFSYDVKMKEKGDIPEGYSVSREKKERFSLILESASTNQTSMYLCASSFQGRQPQHFGDGTRLSIL.

V gene TRBV9 combines with J gene TRBJ2-1; 7 bases are a match to TRBD2. The CDR3 has 16 residues. Germline loops: CDR1 SGDLS, CDR2 YYNGEE. V lost 2 bases, J lost 2 bases, and 7 bases stayed unmatched. CDR3 in DNA: TGTGCCAGCAGCGTCGAGGCCGGGACTACCTACAATGAGCAGTTCTTC. The encoded protein is CASSVEAGTTYNEQFF.

This clone was detected only once. V is TRBV3-1 (or the pseudogene TRBV3-2) and J is TRBJ2-7; 9 bases map to TRBD2. CDR1 and CDR2 (germline): LGHDT, YNNKEL (reference sequence). J gave up 1 base and V 0 bases, and 7 bases lay outside the gene matches. This CDR3 spans 17 amino acids. CDR3 nucleotides: TGTGCCAGCAGCCAAGATTCGTTAGCGGGGGTTTCCTACGAGCAGTACTTC. Translated, it gives CASSQDSLAGVSYEQYF.

The CDR3 region has the DNA TGTGCCTGGAGTGTACTGACTGAAGCTTTCTTT. Protein: CAWSVLTEAFF. The rearrangement joins TRBV30 to TRBJ1-1; no definite D call. Per the germline V gene, CDR1 is GTSNPN and CDR2 is SVGIG (reference sequence). The CDR3 spans 11 residues. Trimming removed 0 bases at V and 5 bases at J, with 4 bases between.

This rearrangement joins TRBV27 to TRBJ2-1, with TRBD1 matching over 9 bases. V trimming: 3 bases; J trimming: 3 bases; junction bases outside the gene matches: 3. Germline V gene data show CDR1 as MNHEY and CDR2 as SMNVEV (reference sequence). This CDR3 region has 15 residues. The CDR3 reads CASSLSGQGYNEQFF. DNA for the CDR3: TGTGCCAGCAGTTTGTCGGGACAGGGCTACAATGAGCAGTTCTTC.

CDR3: CASATGGSGNTIYF. The CDR3 DNA follows: TGTGCCAGCGCTACAGGGGGATCTGGAAACACCATATATTTT. The genes are TRBV6-5 and TRBJ1-3; 8 bases match TRBD1. Looked up from germline, CDR1 is MNHEY and CDR2 is SVGAGI. CDR3 length: 14 amino acids. Trimming cost V 8 bases and J 1 base; bases outside gene matches: 4.

The chain couples TRBV3-1 (or the pseudogene TRBV3-2) to TRBJ2-3; D unclear. The CDR3 is made up of 14 amino acids. The germline gives CDR1 LGHDT, CDR2 YNNKEL (reference sequence). Trimming pared 3 bases from V and 6 bases from J, leaving 13 bases between. CDR3 sequence: CASSHTNFRDTQYF. The DNA of the CDR3 is TGTGCCAGCAGCCATACTAACTTCCGCGATACGCAGTATTTT.

This clone was counted a single time. This rearrangement joins TRBV7-9 to TRBJ1-1, with D unresolved. Trimming removed 5 bases from V and 3 bases from J, with 19 bases in between. The CDR3 covers 16 residues. The V gene's germline CDR1 is SEHNR and CDR2 FQNEAQ (reference sequence). The CDR3 reads CASSDGIGMGYTEAFF. The DNA for the CDR3 is TGTGCCAGCAGCGATGGGATCGGGATGGGGTACACTGAAGCTTTCTTT.

The chain carries TRBV6-5 and TRBJ2-2; 7 bases map to TRBD1. The germline V gene encodes CDR1 MNHEY and CDR2 SVGAGI. Germline trimming cut 6 bases from V and 4 bases from J; bases unmatched to any gene: 8. This CDR3 has 15 residues. The CDR3 DNA is TGTGCCAGCAGACGCGACAGGGTGGGCACCGGGGAGCTGTTTTTT. It translates to CASRRDRVGTGELFF.

The sample holds one count of this clone. The chain has TRBV30 and TRBJ2-5, with TRBD1 matching 8 bases. This CDR3 has 15 residues. CDR1 and CDR2 from the germline V gene are GTSNPN and SVGIG (reference sequence). V shed 0 bases and J 11 bases; nucleotides not matched to a gene: 14. Here the CDR3 reads CAWSVLGQGPLGQYF. The DNA for the CDR3 is TGTGCCTGGAGTGTACTAGGACAGGGCCCATTGGGTCAGTACTTC.

CDR3 coding DNA: TGTGCCAGTAGACCCCCGGGACTAGCGGGAGGCCATGAGCAGTTCTTC. Protein product: CASRPPGLAGGHEQFF. The chain has TRBV19 and TRBJ2-1, with TRBD2 identical over 15 bases. This CDR3 comprises 16 residues. V trimming: 6 bases; J trimming: 8 bases; junction bases outside the gene matches: 8. CDR1 is LNHDA and CDR2 is SQIVND in the germline V gene (reference sequence).

The rearrangement links TRBV4-3 to TRBJ1-6; D perhaps matches TRBD1 (6 bases). The CDR3 runs 15 residues. Trimming stripped 1 base from V and 9 bases from J, with 13 bases between. Per the germline V gene, CDR1 is LGHNA and CDR2 is YSLEER. CDR3 residues: CASSQARGKSSPLHF. The CDR3 DNA follows: TGCGCCAGCAGCCAAGCAAGGGGGAAGAGTTCACCCCTCCACTTT.

The chain has TRBV3-1 (or the pseudogene TRBV3-2) and TRBJ2-5; 9 nucleotides align to TRBD2. Trimming cost V 0 bases and J 7 bases; bases outside gene matches: 0. Germline V gene lookup returns CDR1 LGHDT and CDR2 YNNKEL (reference sequence). CDR3 length: 13 residues. CDR3 bases: TGTGCCAGCAGCCAAGAAGCGGGGGGGACCCAGTACTTC. Protein: CASSQEAGGTQYF.

V gene TRBV7-2 combines with J gene TRBJ2-7; the match to TRBD1 covers 8 bases. J gave up 0 bases and V 3 bases, and 10 bases lay outside the gene matches. The CDR3 runs to 17 residues. CDR1 and CDR2 (germline): SGHTA, FQGNSA. Written as DNA, the CDR3 is TGTGCCAGCAGCTTTCCTCCGGGACAGGACTTCTCCTACGAGCAGTACTTC. Translation: CASSFPPGQDFSYEQYF. Variable domain in full (rest from reference TRBV7-2 and TRBJ2-7): GAGVSQSPSNKVTEKGKDVELRCDPISGHTALYWYRQSLGQGLEFLIYFQGNSAPDKSGLPSDRFSAERTGGSVSTLTIQRTQQEDSAVYLCASSFPPGQDFSYEQYFGPGTRLTVT.

CDR3 DNA sequence: TGCGCCAGCAACGGGCAGAGGGGGACCGGGGAGCTGTTTTTT. Amino acids: CASNGQRGTGELFF. This chain connects TRBV5-1 to TRBJ2-2, with a tentative D call TRBD1 (6 bases). This CDR3 contains 14 residues. Germline V lookup: CDR1 SGHRS, CDR2 YFSETQ. V lost 6 bases and J 5 bases, leaving 14 bases between the germline ends.

This chain connects TRBV7-8 to TRBJ2-2; TRBD2 might be the D (5 bases). Germline-derived CDR1 and CDR2 are SGHVS and FQNEAQ. Trimming removed 5 bases from V and 9 bases from J, with 19 bases in between. The CDR3 is 15 residues long. The DNA for the CDR3 is TGTGCCAGCAGCAACCGGGATAGCCCGCCGAGGGAGCTGTTTTTT. It specifies CASSNRDSPPRELFF.

The rearrangement joins TRBV28 to TRBJ2-7, with 7 positions matching TRBD1. Germline V gene lookup returns CDR1 MDHEN and CDR2 SYDVKM. This CDR3 is 15 amino acids long. V lost 5 bases, J lost 3 bases, and 10 bases stayed unmatched. The chain's CDR3 is CASSPRDRFYYEQYF. The CDR3, as DNA: TGTGCCAGCAGTCCTCGGGACAGATTTTACTACGAGCAGTACTTC.

The chain recombines TRBV29-1 with TRBJ2-5; D is perhaps TRBD2 (6 bases). Trimming cost V 4 bases and J 5 bases, with 11 bases left between them. This CDR3 comprises 12 residues. The germline V gene has CDR1 SQVTM and CDR2 ANQGSEA. As DNA, the CDR3 is TGCAGCGTTGGACTAGATTGGGAGACCCAGTACTTC. This gives the protein CSVGLDWETQYF.

This chain uses TRBV30 with TRBJ2-3; 9 bases align to TRBD2. J gave up 8 bases and V 0 bases, and 0 bases lay outside the gene matches. Germline V gives CDR1 GTSNPN, CDR2 SVGIG (reference sequence). This CDR3 region has 12 residues. CDR3 amino acids: CAWSVSGGTQYF. Written as DNA, the CDR3 is TGTGCCTGGAGTGTTAGCGGGGGTACGCAGTATTTT. Looking up the rest from reference TRBV30 and TRBJ2-3 gives the full variable domain: SQTIHQWPATLVQPVGSPLSLECTVEGTSNPNLYWYRQAAGRGLQLLFYSVGIGQISSEVPQNLSASRPQDRQFILSSKKLLLSDSGFYLCAWSVSGGTQYFGPGTRLTVL.

The chain joins TRBV9 to TRBJ2-2; TRBD2 matches at 9 bases. The germline CDR1 and CDR2 sequences are SGDLS and YYNGEE. CDR3 size: 15 residues. Trimming at V came to 3 bases and at J to 8 bases, leaving 8 bases not matched to a gene. The CDR3 DNA is TGTGCCAGCAGCGGGCCGAGCGGGGGGAGAGGGGAGCTGTTTTTT. Protein sequence: CASSGPSGGRGELFF.

Concerning this clone itself: The same CDR3 can be traced to other DNA sequences in this sample. The chain couples TRBV6-2 or TRBV6-3 to TRBJ1-1, with D unclear. The germline CDR1 and CDR2 sequences are MNHEY and SVGEGT. V was trimmed by 6 bases and J by 3 bases, leaving 8 bases between them. The CDR3 spans 12 residues. CDR3 nucleotide sequence: TGTGCCAGCAGCCCCCCGTACACTGAAGCTTTCTTT. Its translation is CASSPPYTEAFF.

V usage is TRBV27 and J usage is TRBJ2-5; TRBD2 might be the D (5 bases). This CDR3 has 15 amino acids. CDR1 and CDR2 (germline): MNHEY, SMNVEV (reference sequence). V was clipped by 5 bases and J by 5 bases, with 18 bases between them. This chain's CDR3 is CASSALTAGRETQYF. The CDR3 nucleotides read TGTGCCAGCAGTGCGCTTACGGCGGGCCGGGAGACCCAGTACTTC.

The rearrangement joins TRBV15 to TRBJ1-2; D is possibly TRBD1 (6 bases). Germline assignment: CDR1 LNHNV and CDR2 YYDKDF (reference sequence). Trimming shortened V by 4 bases and J by 3 bases, and 9 bases separated the two germline ends. The CDR3 covers 13 residues. The CDR3 DNA is TGTGCCACCAGCACTACAGGGCACTATGGCTACACCTTC. Its protein is CATSTTGHYGYTF. Full variable domain (remainder filled in from reference TRBV15 and TRBJ1-2): DAMVIQNPRYQVTQFGKPVTLSCSQTLNHNVMYWYQQKSSQAPKLLFHYYDKDFNNEADTPDNFQSRRPNTSFCFLDIRSPGLGDTAMYLCATSTTGHYGYTFGSGTRLTVV.

CDR3: CASSESVAYNEQFF. Written as DNA, the CDR3 is TGCGCCAGCAGTGAAAGCGTTGCCTACAATGAGCAGTTCTTC. The V gene is TRBV10-1, the J gene TRBJ2-1; D not certain. With 3 bases removed from V and 2 bases from J, the gap between germline ends came to 8 bases. The CDR3 sequence is 14 residues long. In germline, CDR1 is WNHNN, CDR2 SYGVQD (reference sequence).

The chain recombines TRBV3-1 (or the pseudogene TRBV3-2) with TRBJ2-1; 9 bases map to TRBD1. V was pared by 8 bases and J by 6 bases, with 8 bases of the junction left unmatched. CDR1 is LGHDT and CDR2 is YNNKEL in the germline V gene (reference sequence). The CDR3 is 14 residues long. The CDR3 loop is CASCRDREANEQFF. The CDR3 region has the DNA TGTGCCAGCTGCCGGGACAGGGAGGCCAATGAGCAGTTCTTC.